The source of this T cell receptor (beta chain) is a study of blood T cell repertoires in COVID-19. About the study: Donors in the United States, Italy and Spain gave samples during acute or convalescent COVID-19. PBMCs, B-cell-depleted T cells, or T cells were the source of the cDNA or gDNA that made up the material.

Methods used by the authors: Nucleated cell number was recorded as an estimate derived from reference gene primer amplification. Sequenced by immunoSEQ multiplex PCR; TCRdb stores in-frame clones only, minus some. D and trimming come from the DNA, and the V and J calls and clone size come from that table. The sample records some 86,000 clones, around 93% being singletons. This clonotype was sampled from a human donor with active COVID-19. The donor label of this sample is uncertain. Sequencing was performed on peripheral blood.

As DNA, the CDR3 is TGTGCCAGCAGGATAACTAGCGGGGGGGCCGGGGAGCTGTTTTTT. Translating gives CASRITSGGAGELFF. The V call is TRBV6-5, the J call TRBJ2-2; TRBD2 matches at 13 bases. The CDR3 extends over 15 amino acids. V trimming: 6 bases; J trimming: 6 bases; junction bases outside the gene matches: 4. Germline-derived CDR1 and CDR2 are MNHEY and SVGAGI.